This T cell receptor beta chain was recorded in a study of lymphopenia after photon versus proton radiotherapy. Repertoires were generated with immunoSEQ multiplex PCR, while TCRdb's copy carries only in-frame clones and drops some. The sample lists about 15,000 clones, about nine tenths occurring once. Germline V gene sequence: CDR1 SGHNT, CDR2 YENEEA. V was pared by 1 base and J by 4 bases, with 5 bases of the junction left unmatched. This CDR3 is 17 amino acids long. General study points: Post-nadir TCR diversity decline inversely tracked overall survival among those who died. Better survival with proton therapy was suggested as possible, not demonstrated. Photon-treated patients lost naive T cells and TCR diversity; proton-treated stayed stable.

Only one count was recorded for this clone. The antigen is not known. The V gene is TRBV11-3, the J gene TRBJ2-1, with 12 nucleotides matching TRBD2. Material: peripheral blood, obtained from a patient treated with proton-based radiotherapy. The sequence derives from a man in his 70s with pancreatic cancer. CDR3 loop: CASSLGRLAGGYNEQFF. For the CDR3, the DNA is TGTGCCAGCAGCTTAGGTCGTCTAGCGGGAGGGTACAATGAGCAGTTCTTC.